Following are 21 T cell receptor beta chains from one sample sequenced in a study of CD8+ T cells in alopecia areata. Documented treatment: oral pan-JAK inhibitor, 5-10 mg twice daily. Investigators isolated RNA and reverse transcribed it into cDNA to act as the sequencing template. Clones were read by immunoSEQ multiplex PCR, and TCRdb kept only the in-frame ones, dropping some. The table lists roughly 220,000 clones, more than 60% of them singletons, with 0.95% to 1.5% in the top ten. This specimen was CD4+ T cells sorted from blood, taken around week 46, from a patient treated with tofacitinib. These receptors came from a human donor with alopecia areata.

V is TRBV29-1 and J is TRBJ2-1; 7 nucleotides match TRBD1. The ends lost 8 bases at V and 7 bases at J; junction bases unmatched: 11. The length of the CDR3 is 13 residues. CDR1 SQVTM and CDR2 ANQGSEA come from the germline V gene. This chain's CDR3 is CSTAQGIGNEQFF. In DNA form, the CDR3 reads TGCAGCACAGCACAGGGGATAGGGAATGAGCAGTTCTTC.

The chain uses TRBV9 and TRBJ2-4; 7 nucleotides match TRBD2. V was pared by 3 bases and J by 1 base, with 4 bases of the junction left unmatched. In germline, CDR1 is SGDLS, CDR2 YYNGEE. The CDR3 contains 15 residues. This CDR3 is CASSAPGGAKNIQYF. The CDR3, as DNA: TGTGCCAGCAGCGCCCCCGGGGGGGCCAAAAACATTCAGTACTTC. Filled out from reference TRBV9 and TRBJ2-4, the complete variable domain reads DSGVTQTPKHLITATGQRVTLRCSPRSGDLSVYWYQQSLDQGLQFLIQYYNGEERAKGNILERFSAQQFPDLHSELNLSSLELGDSALYFCASSAPGGAKNIQYFGAGTRLSVL.

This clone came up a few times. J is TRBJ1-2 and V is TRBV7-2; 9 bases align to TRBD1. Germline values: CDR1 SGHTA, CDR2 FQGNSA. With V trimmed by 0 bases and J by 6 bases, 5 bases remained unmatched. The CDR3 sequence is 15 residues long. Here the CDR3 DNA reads TGTGCCAGCAGCTTAGCAGGGACAGGGAGGAATGGCTACACCTTC. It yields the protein CASSLAGTGRNGYTF.

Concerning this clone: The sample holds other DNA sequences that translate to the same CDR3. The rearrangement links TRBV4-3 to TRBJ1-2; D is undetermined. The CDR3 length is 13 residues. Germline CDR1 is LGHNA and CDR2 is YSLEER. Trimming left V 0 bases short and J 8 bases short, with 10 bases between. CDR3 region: CASSQDEGFGYTF. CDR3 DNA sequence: TGCGCCAGCAGCCAAGATGAAGGGTTCGGCTACACCTTC.

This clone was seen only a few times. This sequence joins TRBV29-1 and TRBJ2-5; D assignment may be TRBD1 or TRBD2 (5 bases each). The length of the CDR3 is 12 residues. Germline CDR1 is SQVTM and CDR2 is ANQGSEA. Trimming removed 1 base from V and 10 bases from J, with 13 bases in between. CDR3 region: CSVEGQGEGQYF. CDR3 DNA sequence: TGCAGCGTTGAAGGCCAGGGCGAGGGCCAGTACTTC.

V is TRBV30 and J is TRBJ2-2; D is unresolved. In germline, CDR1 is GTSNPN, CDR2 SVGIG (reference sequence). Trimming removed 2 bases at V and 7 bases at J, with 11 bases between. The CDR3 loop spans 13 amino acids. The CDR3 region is CAWSLVRNGELFF. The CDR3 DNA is TGTGCCTGGAGTCTTGTTAGGAACGGGGAGCTGTTTTTT.

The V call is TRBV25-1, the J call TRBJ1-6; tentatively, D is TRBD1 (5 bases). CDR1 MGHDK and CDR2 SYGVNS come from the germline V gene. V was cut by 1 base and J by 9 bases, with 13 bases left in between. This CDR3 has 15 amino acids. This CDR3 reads CASSESTALSSPLHF. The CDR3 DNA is TGTGCCAGCAGTGAATCGACAGCCCTAAGTTCACCCCTCCACTTT.

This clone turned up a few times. DNA of the CDR3: TGTGCCTCTACATCGGGGGGGCCCGGCTACACCTTC. Translation gives CASTSGGPGYTF. The genes are TRBV30 and TRBJ1-2, with a weak D call TRBD1 (6 bases). Germline V gene sequence: CDR1 GTSNPN, CDR2 SVGIG (reference sequence). This CDR3 is built from 12 residues. Trimming took 7 bases from V and 8 from J, leaving 17 bases between them. Full variable domain (outside the CDR3, taken from reference TRBV30 and TRBJ1-2): SQTIHQWPATLVQPVGSPLSLECTVEGTSNPNLYWYRQAAGRGLQLLFYSVGIGQISSEVPQNLSASRPQDRQFILSSKKLLLSDSGFYLCASTSGGPGYTFGSGTRLTVV.

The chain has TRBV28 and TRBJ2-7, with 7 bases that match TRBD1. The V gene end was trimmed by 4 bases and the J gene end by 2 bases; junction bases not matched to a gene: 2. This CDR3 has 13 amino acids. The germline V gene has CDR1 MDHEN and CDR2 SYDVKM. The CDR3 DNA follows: TGTGCCAGCAGTTGGACAGGCCCCTACGAGCAGTACTTC. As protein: CASSWTGPYEQYF.

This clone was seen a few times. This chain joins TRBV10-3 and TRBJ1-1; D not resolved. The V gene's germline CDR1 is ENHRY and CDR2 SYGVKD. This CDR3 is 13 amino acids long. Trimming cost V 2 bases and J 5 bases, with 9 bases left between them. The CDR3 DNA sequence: TGTGCCATCAGTGAGCCAGGCGAGACTGAAGCTTTCTTT. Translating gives CAISEPGETEAFF.

The CDR3 spells CASSEDKIHLSTDTQYF. The CDR3 DNA follows: TGTGCCAGCAGTGAAGATAAAATTCATCTCAGTACAGATACGCAGTATTTT. The chain carries TRBV2 and TRBJ2-3; D gene unclear. The CDR3 sequence is 17 residues long. The ends were cut back, 1 base at V and 3 bases at J, with 17 bases in the middle. Germline values: CDR1 SNHLY, CDR2 FYNNEI.

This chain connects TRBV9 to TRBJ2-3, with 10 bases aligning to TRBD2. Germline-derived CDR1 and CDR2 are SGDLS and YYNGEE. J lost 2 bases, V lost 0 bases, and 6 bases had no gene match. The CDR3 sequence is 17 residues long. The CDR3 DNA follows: TGTGCCAGCAGCGTAGCAGCAGCGGGGGGGCTCACAGATACGCAGTATTTT. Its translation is CASSVAAAGGLTDTQYF.

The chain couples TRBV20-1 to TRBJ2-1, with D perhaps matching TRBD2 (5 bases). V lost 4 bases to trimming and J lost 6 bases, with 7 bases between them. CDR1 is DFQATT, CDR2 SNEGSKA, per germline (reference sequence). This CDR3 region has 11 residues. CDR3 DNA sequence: TGCAGTGCTACCACTAGCAATGAGCAGTTCTTC. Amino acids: CSATTSNEQFF.

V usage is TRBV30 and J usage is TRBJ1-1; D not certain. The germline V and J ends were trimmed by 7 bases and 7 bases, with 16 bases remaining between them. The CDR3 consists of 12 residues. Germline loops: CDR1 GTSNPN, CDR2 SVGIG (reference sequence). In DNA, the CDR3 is TGTGCCTCCGCTCAAGAGGACGGTGAAGCTTTCTTT. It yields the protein CASAQEDGEAFF.

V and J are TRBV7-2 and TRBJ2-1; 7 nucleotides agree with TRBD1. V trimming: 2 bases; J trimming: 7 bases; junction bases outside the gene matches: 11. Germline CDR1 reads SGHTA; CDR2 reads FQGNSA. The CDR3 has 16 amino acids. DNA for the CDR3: TGTGCCAGCAGCTTAACCGGACAGGCCCGACCGAATGAGCAGTTCTTC. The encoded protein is CASSLTGQARPNEQFF. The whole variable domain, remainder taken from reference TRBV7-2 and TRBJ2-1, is GAGVSQSPSNKVTEKGKDVELRCDPISGHTALYWYRQSLGQGLEFLIYFQGNSAPDKSGLPSDRFSAERTGGSVSTLTIQRTQQEDSAVYLCASSLTGQARPNEQFFGPGTRLTVL.

The CDR3 reads CAWSVPIAKNIQYF. The CDR3 DNA reads TGTGCCTGGAGTGTGCCTATAGCCAAAAACATTCAGTACTTC. V is TRBV30 and J is TRBJ2-4; no definite D call. V lost 0 bases and J 0 bases, leaving 6 bases between the germline ends. Per the germline V gene, CDR1 is GTSNPN and CDR2 is SVGIG (reference sequence). The CDR3 totals 14 residues.

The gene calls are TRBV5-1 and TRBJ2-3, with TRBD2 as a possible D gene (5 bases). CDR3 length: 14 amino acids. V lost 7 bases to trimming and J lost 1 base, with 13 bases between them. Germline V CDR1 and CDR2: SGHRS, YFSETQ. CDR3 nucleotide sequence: TGCGCCAGCGGCGTCCAGAGGGGCACAGATACGCAGTATTTT. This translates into CASGVQRGTDTQYF.

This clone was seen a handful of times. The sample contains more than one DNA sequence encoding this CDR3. The CDR3 is CASSPEETQYF. The CDR3 DNA reads as TGTGCCAGCAGCCCAGAAGAGACCCAGTACTTC. This rearrangement joins TRBV6-6 to TRBJ2-5; D not certain. The CDR3 is made up of 11 amino acids. Trimming shortened V by 6 bases and J by 3 bases, and 5 bases separated the two germline ends. Germline V gene lookup returns CDR1 MNHNY and CDR2 SVGAGI (reference sequence).

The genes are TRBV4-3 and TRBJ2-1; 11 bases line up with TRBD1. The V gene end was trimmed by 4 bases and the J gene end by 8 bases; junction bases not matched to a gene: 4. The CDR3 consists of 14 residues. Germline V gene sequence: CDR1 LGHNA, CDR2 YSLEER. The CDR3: CASSPDRGRDEQFF. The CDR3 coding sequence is TGCGCCAGCAGCCCGGACAGGGGGCGCGATGAGCAGTTCTTC.

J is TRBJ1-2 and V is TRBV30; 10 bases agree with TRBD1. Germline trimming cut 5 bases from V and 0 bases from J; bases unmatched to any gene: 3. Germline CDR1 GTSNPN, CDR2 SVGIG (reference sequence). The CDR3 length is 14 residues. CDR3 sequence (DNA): TGTGCCTGGGGGACAGGGGTCTCTAACTATGGCTACACCTTC. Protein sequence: CAWGTGVSNYGYTF.

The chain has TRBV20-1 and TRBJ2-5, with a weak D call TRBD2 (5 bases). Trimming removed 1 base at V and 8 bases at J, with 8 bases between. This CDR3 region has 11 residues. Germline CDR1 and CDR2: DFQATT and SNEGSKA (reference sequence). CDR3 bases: TGCAGTGCTAGAGGGGGAGACACCCAGTACTTC. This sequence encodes CSARGGDTQYF.